This TCR beta chain was sequenced in a study of T cell responses to AZD1222 COVID-19 vaccine. Study details: The analysis combined second doses at about 4 or about 12 weeks.

Details on this clone: The target antigen is unknown.

Method: immunoSEQ multiplex PCR; TCRdb's copy keeps in-frame clones and lacks some. Of approximately 150,000 clones listed, around 89% are singletons. Study-wide points: Donors were largely white British and mainly female; clonal diversity was possibly underestimated. Spike-wide vaccine-associated CD4 TCRs dominated at 160-218 and 743-854.

Here the sequenced sample was peripheral blood, taken on day 0 of AZD1222 vaccination. This TCR derives from an adult in good health.

In DNA, the CDR3 is TGTGCCAGCAGCTTAGGTAAATCCGGGAATTCACCCCTCCACTTT. The encoded protein is CASSLGKSGNSPLHF. V gene TRBV13 combines with J gene TRBJ1-6; D is ambiguous. The CDR3 covers 15 residues. The V gene lost 0 bases and the J gene lost 7 bases, with 10 bases spanning the gap. The germline CDR1 and CDR2 sequences are PRHDT and FYEKMQ (reference sequence).